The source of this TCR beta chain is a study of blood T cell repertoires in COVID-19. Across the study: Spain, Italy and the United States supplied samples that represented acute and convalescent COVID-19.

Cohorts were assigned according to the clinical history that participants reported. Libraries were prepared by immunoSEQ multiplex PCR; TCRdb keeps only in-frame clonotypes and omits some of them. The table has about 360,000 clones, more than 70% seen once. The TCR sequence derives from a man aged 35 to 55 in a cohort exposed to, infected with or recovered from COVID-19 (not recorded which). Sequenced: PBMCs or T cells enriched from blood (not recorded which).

The CDR3 DNA is TGTGCCAGCAGCCTAGGGACCGAGGGTGGTCAGCCCCAGCATTTT. Residues: CASSLGTEGGQPQHF. The chain is built from TRBV7-9 and TRBJ1-5, with a tentative D call TRBD1 (5 bases). V dropped 5 bases and J dropped 6 bases, with 17 bases sitting between them. The CDR3 loop spans 15 amino acids. CDR1 is SEHNR, CDR2 FQNEAQ, per germline (reference sequence).